The 17 T cell receptor beta chains below were found in one sample sequenced in a study of shared clonotypes between healthy human individuals. TCRdb's table, derived via immunoSEQ multiplex PCR, lists solely in-frame clones and lacks some. The sample comprises roughly 1,000,000 clones, approximately 78% of which are singletons, and around 0.47% rests with the top ten. The material sequenced was memory CD4+ T cells from PBMCs. The subset here: CD45RA-negative fraction. These receptors came from a young man in good health. Some clones in this sample may be carry-over from other donors' samples.

The CDR3 spells CASSPKSRAGGTGDTQYF. Written as DNA, the CDR3 is TGTGCCAGCTCACCTAAAAGTCGAGCGGGAGGCACGGGAGATACGCAGTATTTT. The chain joins TRBV18 to TRBJ2-3, with 9 nucleotides matching TRBD2. The CDR3 consists of 18 residues. The V segment lost 3 bases and the J segment 5 bases; nucleotides outside the gene matches: 15. From germline, CDR1 is KGHSH and CDR2 LQKENI.

V and J are TRBV2 and TRBJ2-5; D is undetermined. Per the germline V gene, CDR1 is SNHLY and CDR2 is FYNNEI. Trimming removed 5 bases at V and 5 bases at J, with 6 bases between. There are 11 residues in the CDR3. Here the CDR3 reads CASSYMETQYF. The CDR3 coding sequence is TGTGCCAGCAGTTATATGGAGACCCAGTACTTC.

The rearrangement links TRBV11-3 to TRBJ2-1, with D perhaps assigned TRBD1 or TRBD2 (6 bases each). Trimming cost V 1 base and J 4 bases, with 20 bases left between them. Germline V gives CDR1 SGHNT, CDR2 YENEEA. The CDR3 runs 18 residues. The CDR3 region is CASSLGGGGGGIYNEQFF. As DNA, the CDR3 is TGTGCCAGCAGCTTAGGCGGTGGAGGGGGTGGCATATACAATGAGCAGTTCTTC.

The rearrangement uses TRBV7-2 and TRBJ1-2; D is undetermined. Trimming stripped 1 base from V and 0 bases from J, with 6 bases between. The CDR3 runs to 14 residues. Germline lookup yields CDR1 SGHTA and CDR2 FQGNSA. This CDR3 is CASSLGYSNYGYTF. For the CDR3, the DNA is TGTGCCAGCAGCTTAGGGTATTCTAACTATGGCTACACCTTC.

In this sample, this clone turned up a few times. V and J are TRBV27 and TRBJ2-7; D unresolved. Trimming took 0 bases from V and 2 from J, leaving 11 bases between them. CDR1 and CDR2 (germline): MNHEY, SMNVEV (reference sequence). This CDR3 spans 15 amino acids. In DNA form, the CDR3 reads TGTGCCAGCAGTTTATCATGGGTCGGCACCTACGAGCAGTACTTC. Protein product: CASSLSWVGTYEQYF.

The CDR3 protein is CASSEVNRVNEQFF. The CDR3, as DNA: TGTGCCAGCAGTGAAGTAAACAGGGTCAATGAGCAGTTCTTC. The chain links TRBV2 to TRBJ2-1; tentative D call: TRBD1 (6 bases). V lost 1 base, J lost 6 bases, and 10 bases lay in between. The CDR3 consists of 14 residues. Germline V gene sequence: CDR1 SNHLY, CDR2 FYNNEI.

V gene TRBV18 combines with J gene TRBJ2-2, with 7 bases identical to TRBD1. Germline values: CDR1 KGHSH, CDR2 LQKENI. The V and J ends lost 3 bases and 0 bases, in that order; junction bases with no gene match: 4. This CDR3 spans 16 amino acids. The CDR3 loop reads CASSPMTGPNTGELFF. CDR3 in DNA: TGTGCCAGCTCACCCATGACAGGGCCGAACACCGGGGAGCTGTTTTTT.

The chain is built from TRBV7-9 and TRBJ2-7; D is unresolved. This CDR3 has 12 amino acids. Germline values: CDR1 SEHNR, CDR2 FQNEAQ (reference sequence). Between the trimmed V and J ends, which lost 1 base and 9 bases, there was a span of 10 bases. The CDR3 here is CASSLEESGQYF. The CDR3 bases are TGTGCCAGCAGCTTAGAGGAGTCCGGGCAGTACTTC.

The J gene is TRBJ1-1, the V gene TRBV19; 9 bases match TRBD1. Germline CDR1 and CDR2: LNHDA and SQIVND (reference sequence). The CDR3 covers 14 residues. Unmatched junction bases numbered 4, after V lost 4 bases and J lost 4 bases. The CDR3 nucleotides read TGTGCCAGTAGTACTGACAGGGGGTCCACTGAAGCTTTCTTT. Protein: CASSTDRGSTEAFF.

The genes are TRBV28 and TRBJ2-3, with TRBD2 matching 9 bases. V shed 7 bases and J 4 bases; nucleotides not matched to a gene: 6. The CDR3 extends over 14 amino acids. Looked up from germline, CDR1 is MDHEN and CDR2 is SYDVKM. This CDR3 reads CASTGTSYADTQYF. CDR3 nucleotides: TGTGCCAGCACCGGGACTAGCTACGCAGATACGCAGTATTTT.

This clone was seen a handful of times. The CDR3 loop is CASSQPGQSNTEAFF. The CDR3 DNA reads as TGCGCCAGCAGCCAGCCGGGACAGAGTAACACTGAAGCTTTCTTT. This chain joins TRBV4-3 and TRBJ1-1; 7 bases align to TRBD1. This CDR3 has 15 residues. CDR1 is LGHNA and CDR2 is YSLEER in the germline V gene. The junction had 6 bases not matched to a gene; V was cut back by 3 bases and J by 2 bases.

The chain combines TRBV7-2 with TRBJ1-2, with TRBD1 as a possible D gene (6 bases). Deletions cut 5 bases from V and 1 base from J, with 11 bases between. Germline loops: CDR1 SGHTA, CDR2 FQGNSA. This CDR3 spans 14 amino acids. CDR3 residues: CASSPQGGNYGYTF. The CDR3 coding sequence is TGTGCCAGCAGCCCACAGGGCGGTAACTATGGCTACACCTTC.

About this clone itself: The junction departs from the called germline gene at one end, perhaps through a read error. CDR3 sequence reads: CASSLTPTGGGNEQFF. The DNA of the CDR3 is TGTGCCAGCAGCCTAACCCCAACGGGAGGTGGTAATGAGCAGTTCTTC. V gene TRBV7-3 combines with J gene TRBJ2-1; TRBD2 matches 7 bases. This CDR3 has 16 residues. CDR1 is SGHTA and CDR2 is FQGTGA in the germline V gene.

The rearrangement uses TRBV19 and TRBJ2-7; TRBD2 agrees at 11 bases. Germline trimming cut 7 bases from V and 2 bases from J; bases unmatched to any gene: 10. Germline V gene data show CDR1 as LNHDA and CDR2 as SQIVND (reference sequence). This CDR3 comprises 16 residues. CDR3 residues: CASTLRGTSGPYEQYF. The DNA of the CDR3 is TGTGCCAGTACCCTAAGGGGGACTAGCGGACCCTACGAGCAGTACTTC.

This sequence joins TRBV19 and TRBJ1-1, with no clear D. V was shortened by 0 bases and J by 4 bases, with 6 bases between the two germline ends. Germline V gene lookup returns CDR1 LNHDA and CDR2 SQIVND (reference sequence). This CDR3 region has 13 residues. The CDR3 is CASSIEASTEAFF. The CDR3 DNA is TGTGCCAGTAGTATAGAGGCGAGCACTGAAGCTTTCTTT.

The CDR3 DNA sequence: TGTGCCAGCAGCTTAGTAGCGGGAGGGATGAATGAGCAGTTCTTC. Protein product: CASSLVAGGMNEQFF. The chain links TRBV7-2 to TRBJ2-1; 11 positions match TRBD2. Germline-derived CDR1 and CDR2 are SGHTA and FQGNSA. Trimming cost V 1 base and J 7 bases; bases outside gene matches: 3. This CDR3 comprises 15 residues. The full variable domain, in which reference TRBV7-2 and TRBJ2-1 provide the parts outside the CDR3, is GAGVSQSPSNKVTEKGKDVELRCDPISGHTALYWYRQSLGQGLEFLIYFQGNSAPDKSGLPSDRFSAERTGGSVSTLTIQRTQQEDSAVYLCASSLVAGGMNEQFFGPGTRLTVL.

The gene calls are TRBV25-1 and TRBJ2-3; 7 bases map to TRBD1. This CDR3 is 15 amino acids long. Unmatched junction bases numbered 5, after V lost 5 bases and J lost 0 bases. Germline CDR1 MGHDK, CDR2 SYGVNS. CDR3 in DNA: TGTGCCAGCAGTCGGACAGGCCCTAGCACAGATACGCAGTATTTT. Amino acids: CASSRTGPSTDTQYF.